The source of this T cell receptor beta chain is a study of CD8+CD57+ T cells in acquired aplastic anemia. About the study: DNA recovered from sorted CD4+ and CD8+ cells had a mean of around 3.2 ug. Healthy-donor CD4+ cells averaged roughly 10.8 million reads. Regarding the study as a whole: Between patients and controls, over 25 CD8+ CDR3 sequences were found in common.

Germline V gene lookup returns CDR1 MNHNS and CDR2 SASEGT. Trimming pared 7 bases from V and 3 bases from J, leaving 10 bases between. CDR3 size: 14 residues. Using genomic DNA as the template, TCR beta VDJ and CDR3 profiling was carried out. TCRdb independently ran MiXCR on the reads; one entry per CDR3 protein. The top ten clones hold about 1.1% of a sample with 150,000 to 200,000 distinct CDR3 sequences, 35% to 55% of them seen once. The table lists this clonotype with many counts. Antigen: not known. Sequenced sample: sorted CD4+, CD8+, or CD8+CD57+ T cells (not recorded which) from PBMCs. This chain uses TRBV6-1 with TRBJ1-6; tentative D call: TRBD1 (5 bases). This sequence originates from a human donor in good health. DNA for the CDR3: TGTGCCAGCACCCCCGACAGCTATAATTCACCCCTCCACTTT. Its protein is CASTPDSYNSPLHF.